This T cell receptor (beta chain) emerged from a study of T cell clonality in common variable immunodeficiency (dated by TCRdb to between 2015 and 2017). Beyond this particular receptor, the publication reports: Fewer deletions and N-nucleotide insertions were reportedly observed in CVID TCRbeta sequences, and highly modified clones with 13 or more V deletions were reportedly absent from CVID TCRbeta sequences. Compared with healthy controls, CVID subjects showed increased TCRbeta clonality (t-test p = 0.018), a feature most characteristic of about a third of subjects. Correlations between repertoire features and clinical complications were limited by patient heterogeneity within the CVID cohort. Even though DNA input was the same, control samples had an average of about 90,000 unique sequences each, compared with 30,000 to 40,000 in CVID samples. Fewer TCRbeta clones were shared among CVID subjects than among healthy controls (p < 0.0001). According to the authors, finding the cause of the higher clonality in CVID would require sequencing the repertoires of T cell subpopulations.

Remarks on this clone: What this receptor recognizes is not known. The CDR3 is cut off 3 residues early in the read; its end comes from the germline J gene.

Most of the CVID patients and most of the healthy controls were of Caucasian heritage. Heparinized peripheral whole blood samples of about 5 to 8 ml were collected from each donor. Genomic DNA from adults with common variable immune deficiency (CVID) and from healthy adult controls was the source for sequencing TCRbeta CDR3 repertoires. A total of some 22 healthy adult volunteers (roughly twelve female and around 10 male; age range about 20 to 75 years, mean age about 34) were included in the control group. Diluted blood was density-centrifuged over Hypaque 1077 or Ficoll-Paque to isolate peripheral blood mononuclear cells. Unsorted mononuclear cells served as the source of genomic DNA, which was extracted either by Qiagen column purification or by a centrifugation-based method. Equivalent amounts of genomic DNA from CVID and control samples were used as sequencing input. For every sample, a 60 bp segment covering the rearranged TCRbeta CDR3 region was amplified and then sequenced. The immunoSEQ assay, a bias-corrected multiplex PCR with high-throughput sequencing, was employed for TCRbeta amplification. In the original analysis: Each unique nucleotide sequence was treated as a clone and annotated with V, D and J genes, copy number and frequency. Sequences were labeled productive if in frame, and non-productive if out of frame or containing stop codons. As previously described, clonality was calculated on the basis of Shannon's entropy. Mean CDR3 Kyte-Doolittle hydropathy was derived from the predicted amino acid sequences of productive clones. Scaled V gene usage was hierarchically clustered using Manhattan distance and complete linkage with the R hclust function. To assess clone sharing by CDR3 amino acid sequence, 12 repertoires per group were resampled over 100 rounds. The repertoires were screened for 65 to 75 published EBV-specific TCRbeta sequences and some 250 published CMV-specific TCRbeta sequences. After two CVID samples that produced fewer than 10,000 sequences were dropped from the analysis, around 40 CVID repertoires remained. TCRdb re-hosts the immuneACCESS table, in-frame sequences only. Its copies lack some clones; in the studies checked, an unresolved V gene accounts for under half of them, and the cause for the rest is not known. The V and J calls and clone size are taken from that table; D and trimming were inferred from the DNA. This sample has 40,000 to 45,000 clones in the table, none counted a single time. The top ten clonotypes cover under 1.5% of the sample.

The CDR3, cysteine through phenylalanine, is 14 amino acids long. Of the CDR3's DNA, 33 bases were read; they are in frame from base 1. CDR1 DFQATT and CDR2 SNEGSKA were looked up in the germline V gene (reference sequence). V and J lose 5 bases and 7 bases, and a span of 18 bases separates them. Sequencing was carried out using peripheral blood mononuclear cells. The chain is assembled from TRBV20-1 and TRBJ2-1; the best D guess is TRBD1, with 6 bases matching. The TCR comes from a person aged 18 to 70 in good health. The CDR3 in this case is CSAFQQGRRNEQFF. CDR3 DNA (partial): TGCAGTGCTTTTCAACAGGGAAGGCGGAATGAG.